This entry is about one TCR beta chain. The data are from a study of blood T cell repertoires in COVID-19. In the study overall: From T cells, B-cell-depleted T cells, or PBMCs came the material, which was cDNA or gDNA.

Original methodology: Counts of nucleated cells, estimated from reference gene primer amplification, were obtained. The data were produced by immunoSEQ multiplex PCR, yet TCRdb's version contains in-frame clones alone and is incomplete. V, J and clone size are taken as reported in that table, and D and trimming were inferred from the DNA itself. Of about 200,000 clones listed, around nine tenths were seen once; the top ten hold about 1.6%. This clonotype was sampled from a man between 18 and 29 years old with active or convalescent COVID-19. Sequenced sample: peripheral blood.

The CDR3 sequence: CASSPRGKNTEAFF. The CDR3, as DNA: TGTGCCAGCTCACCTAGGGGGAAGAACACTGAAGCTTTCTTT. J is TRBJ1-1 and V is TRBV18; D perhaps matches TRBD1 (6 bases). The V end was cut by 3 bases, the J end by 1 base, with 9 bases between. The CDR3 totals 14 residues. Germline V CDR1 and CDR2: KGHSH, LQKENI.